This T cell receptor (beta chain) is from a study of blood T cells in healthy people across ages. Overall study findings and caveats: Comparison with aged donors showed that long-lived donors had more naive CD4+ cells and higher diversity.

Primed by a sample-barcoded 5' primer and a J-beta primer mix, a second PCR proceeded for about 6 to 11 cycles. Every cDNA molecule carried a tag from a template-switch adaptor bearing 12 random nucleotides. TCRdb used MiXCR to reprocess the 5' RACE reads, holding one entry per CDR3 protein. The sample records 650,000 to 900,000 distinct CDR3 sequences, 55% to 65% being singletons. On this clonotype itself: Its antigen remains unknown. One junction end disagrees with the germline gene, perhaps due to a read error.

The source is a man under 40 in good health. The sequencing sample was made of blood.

Here the CDR3 reads CTSSAYDRGTQETQYF. CDR3 coding DNA: TGCACCAGCAGCGCTTACGACAGGGGAACCCAAGAGACCCAGTACTTC. The chain has TRBV4-3 and TRBJ2-7; 8 positions agree with TRBD1. The J call may be in error: the DNA end matches TRBJ2-5 better. This CDR3 has 16 residues. The germline gives CDR1 LGHNA, CDR2 YSLEER.